This T cell receptor beta chain was identified in a study of blood T cell repertoires in COVID-19 (TCRdb year 2020). Notes on the research overall: Collaborator samples came from the United States, Italy and Spain and covered acute and convalescent phases of COVID-19. The samples were drawn from the first 160 participants of the ongoing ImmuneRACE study and from 1,254 subjects provided by 6 global collaborators. HLA class I and class II types, where available, came from metadata supplied by the sample provider rather than from assay-based typing. The dataset comprised deeply sampled blood TCRbeta repertoires from subjects exposed to, actively infected with, or recovered from COVID-19. The repertoires were released in a freely available public database intended as a resource for research on the immune response to SARS-CoV-2. The sample metadata nearly always contained a de-identified subject ID, COVID-19 status, age in years and sex. The prospective study material was composed of cDNA or gDNA derived from T cells, B-cell-depleted T cells, or PBMCs. Results the study describes overall, beyond this receptor: The amount of clinical and demographic metadata varied by source and participant and was provided uncurated.

With regard to this clone: Its antigen remains unidentified. No base quality information exists; no much larger clone differs at one position.

The immunoSEQ Assay, a bias-controlled multiplex PCR, was used to amplify TCRbeta CDR3 regions from genomic DNA. In the source study's methods: Within the assay, amplification of reference gene primers was used to estimate how many nucleated cells each sample contained. To quantify the absolute abundance of each unique TCRbeta CDR3 rearrangement, sequence reads were collapsed and filtered. For each sample, productive Simpson clonality was calculated as the square root of Simpson's diversity index across productive rearrangements. TCRdb retrieved this table from immuneACCESS and kept in-frame rearrangements only. Not all clones are present; in checked studies, unresolved V genes account for under half, and no reason is known for the remainder. V and J calls and clone size are copied from that table; D and trimming were computed from the DNA. This sample is represented by about 180,000 clones; approximately 89% of them were singletons. The ten largest make up under 4.5% of the sample.

The collaborating institutions used their own protocols to collect whole blood in K2EDTA tubes. Collaborator samples were shipped for TCRbeta analysis as frozen whole blood, isolated PBMCs, or DNA extracted from either sample type. Reading from cysteine to phenylalanine, the CDR3 counts 14 amino acids. The retained sequence is limited to the CDR3, 42 bases, with the frame set at the first base. CDR1 and CDR2 (SEHNR, FQNEAQ) derive from the germline V gene (reference sequence). The junction shows trimming of 3 bases on V and 7 bases on J, and the gene matches do not reach 6 bases of it. The material sequenced was peripheral blood. The TCR comes from a woman under 40 with acute or convalescent COVID-19. Recombination connected TRBV7-9 to TRBJ2-1, with 7 middle bases fitting TRBD2. The sequenced DNA is TGTGCCAGCAGCTTCGGCCTAGCGGTTAATGAGCAGTTCTTC. Translated, it gives CASSFGLAVNEQFF. Where the CDR3 stops, the reference TRBV7-9 and TRBJ2-1 genes take over; the full variable domain is DTGVSQNPRHKITKRGQNVTFRCDPISEHNRLYWYRQTLGQGPEFLTYFQNEAQLEKSRLLSDRFSAERPKGSFSTLEIQRTEQGDSAMYLCASSFGLAVNEQFFGPGTRLTVL.